This entry describes one T cell receptor (beta chain). Its antigen is undetermined. For the second PCR, which ran for roughly 6 to 12 cycles, a sample-barcoded 5' primer and a J-beta primer mix were used. One entry per CDR3 protein results from TCRdb running MiXCR on the 5' RACE reads. The sample contains some 670,000 distinct CDR3 sequences, more than 45% of which appear only once. J was trimmed by 4 bases and V by 3 bases; bases with no gene match: 10. CDR1 and CDR2 from the germline V gene are SGDLS and YYNGEE. The CDR3 contains 17 residues. The sample belongs to a study of blood T cells in healthy people across ages. Study results and caveats: Fewer expanded clones and more diversity marked long-lived versus aged donors. Per million T cells, TCR beta diversity dropped about linearly as age rose.

The sequenced material came from blood. The sequence was collected from a woman of 80 years or more in good health. The chain has TRBV9 and TRBJ2-1, with TRBD2 matching 10 bases. The CDR3 coding sequence is TGTGCCAGCAGCGGGGGAGCGGGGGGGTCTCTGTACAATGAGCAGTTCTTC. Its protein is CASSGGAGGSLYNEQFF.